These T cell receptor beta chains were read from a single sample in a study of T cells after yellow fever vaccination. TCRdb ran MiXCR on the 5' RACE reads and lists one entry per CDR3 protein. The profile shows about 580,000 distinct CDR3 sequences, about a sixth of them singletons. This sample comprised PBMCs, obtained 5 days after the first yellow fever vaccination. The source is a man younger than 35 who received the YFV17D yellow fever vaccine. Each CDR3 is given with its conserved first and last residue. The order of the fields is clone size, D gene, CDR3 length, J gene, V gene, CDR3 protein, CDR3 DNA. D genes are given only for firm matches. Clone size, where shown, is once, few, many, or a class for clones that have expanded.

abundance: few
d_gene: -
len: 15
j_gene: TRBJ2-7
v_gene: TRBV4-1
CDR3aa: CASSQVQDTLYEQYF
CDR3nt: TGCGCCAGCAGCCAAGTGCAGGACACTCTCTACGAGCAGTACTTC

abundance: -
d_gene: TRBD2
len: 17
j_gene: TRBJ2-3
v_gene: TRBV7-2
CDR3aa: CASSLPPGSGRTDTQYF
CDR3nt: TGTGCCAGCAGCTTACCCCCGGGTAGCGGGCGCACAGATACGCAGTATTTT

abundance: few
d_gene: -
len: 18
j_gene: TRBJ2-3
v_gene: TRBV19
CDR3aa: CASSIQPGSGVSTDTQYF
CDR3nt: TGTGCCAGTAGTATCCAACCCGGCTCCGGGGTTAGCACAGATACGCAGTATTTT

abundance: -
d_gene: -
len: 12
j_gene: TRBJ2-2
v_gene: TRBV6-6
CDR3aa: CASRSATGELFF
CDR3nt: TGTGCCAGCAGATCCGCCACCGGGGAGCTGTTTTTT

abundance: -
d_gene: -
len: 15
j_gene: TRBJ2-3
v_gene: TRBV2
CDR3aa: CASLTDSAGTDTQYF
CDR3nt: TGTGCCAGCCTCACAGACAGCGCGGGGACAGATACGCAGTATTTT

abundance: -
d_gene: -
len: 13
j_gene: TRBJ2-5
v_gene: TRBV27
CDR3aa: CASSPISPETQYF
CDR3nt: TGTGCCAGCAGCCCAATTTCTCCAGAGACCCAGTACTTC

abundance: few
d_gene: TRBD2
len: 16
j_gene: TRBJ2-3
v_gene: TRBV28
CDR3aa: CASSSHLAGGTDTQYF
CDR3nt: TGTGCCAGCAGTTCGCACCTAGCGGGGGGCACAGATACGCAGTATTTT

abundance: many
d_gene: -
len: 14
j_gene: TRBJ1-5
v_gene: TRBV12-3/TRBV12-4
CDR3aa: CASSDTAGNQPQHF
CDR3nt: TGTGCCAGCAGTGACACAGCAGGCAATCAGCCCCAGCATTTT

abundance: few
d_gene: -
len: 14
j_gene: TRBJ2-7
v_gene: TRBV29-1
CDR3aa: CSVSWGSHTYEQYF
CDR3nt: TGCAGCGTATCCTGGGGTTCCCACACCTACGAGCAGTACTTC

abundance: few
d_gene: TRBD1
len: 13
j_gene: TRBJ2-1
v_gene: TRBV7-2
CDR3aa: CASSRDRGSEQFF
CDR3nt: TGTGCCAGCAGCCGGGACAGGGGGAGTGAGCAGTTCTTC